Here is one T cell receptor (beta chain) with its context. The data were taken from a study of blood T cell repertoires in COVID-19. Study details: Samples of COVID-19 (acute and convalescent) were obtained from the United States, Italy and Spain. Sample material is recorded as cDNA or gDNA derived from T cells, B-cell-depleted T cells, or PBMCs.

In the original processing: The assay estimated nucleated cells by amplifying reference gene primers. TCRdb's copy holds only in-frame clones and misses some; the assay was immunoSEQ multiplex PCR. The DNA was the basis for D and trimming; V, J and clone size are from that table. The profile shows 200,000 to 250,000 clones, around 84% of them singletons. V was clipped by 2 bases and J by 0 bases, with 7 bases between them. The germline V gene has CDR1 MDHEN and CDR2 SYDVKM. This CDR3 contains 14 residues. The rearrangement joins TRBV28 to TRBJ1-2; D ambiguous. The material sequenced was peripheral blood. The clonotype comes from a human donor in a cohort sampled during active COVID-19. The CDR3 is CASSLGQTNYGYTF. In DNA, the CDR3 is TGTGCCAGCAGTTTAGGGCAGACTAACTATGGCTACACCTTC.